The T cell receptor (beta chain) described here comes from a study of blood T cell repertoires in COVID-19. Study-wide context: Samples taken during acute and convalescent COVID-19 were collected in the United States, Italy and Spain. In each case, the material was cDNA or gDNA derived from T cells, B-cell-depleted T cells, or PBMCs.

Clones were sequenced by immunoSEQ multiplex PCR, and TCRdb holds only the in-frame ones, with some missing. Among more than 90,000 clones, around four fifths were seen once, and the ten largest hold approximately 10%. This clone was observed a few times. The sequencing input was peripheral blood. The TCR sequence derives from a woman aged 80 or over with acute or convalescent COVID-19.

DNA of the CDR3: TGCAGCGTTGAAGAGGCGGACAGGGGGCTTCTAGGGTATGGCTACACCTTC. It encodes CSVEEADRGLLGYGYTF. J is TRBJ1-2 and V is TRBV29-1, with 11 bases lining up with TRBD1. V was clipped by 0 bases and J by 5 bases; unmatched bases: 11. CDR1 is SQVTM and CDR2 is ANQGSEA in the germline V gene. The CDR3 is 17 residues long. Full variable domain (missing parts from reference TRBV29-1 and TRBJ1-2): SAVISQKPSRDICQRGTSLTIQCQVDSQVTMMFWYRQQPGQSLTLIATANQGSEATYESGFVIDKFPISRPNLTFSTLTVSNMSPEDSSIYLCSVEEADRGLLGYGYTFGSGTRLTVV.